The sequence of this T cell receptor (beta chain) was determined in a study of blood T cell repertoires in COVID-19. This clone was picked up one time. This CDR3 spans 14 amino acids. CDR1 and CDR2 from the germline V gene are SQVTM and ANQGSEA. Germline trimming cut 5 bases from V and 0 bases from J; bases unmatched to any gene: 5. Per the original data handling: By means of reference gene primer amplification, nucleated cell counts were estimated. Sequencing was performed with immunoSEQ multiplex PCR; in TCRdb, only in-frame clones are kept and a portion is missing. The DNA was the basis for D and trimming; V, J and clone size are from that table. The sample includes about 75,000 clones, roughly 87% of them seen just once.

This chain joins TRBV29-1 and TRBJ1-2; 8 bases fit TRBD1. Sequenced sample: peripheral blood. This sequence was found in a woman between 45 and 65 years old with acute or convalescent COVID-19. The CDR3 reads CSVPSGGSNYGYTF. The CDR3 DNA follows: TGCAGCGTTCCATCAGGGGGCTCTAACTATGGCTACACCTTC. The complete variable domain, with remaining parts taken from reference TRBV29-1 and TRBJ1-2, reads SAVISQKPSRDICQRGTSLTIQCQVDSQVTMMFWYRQQPGQSLTLIATANQGSEATYESGFVIDKFPISRPNLTFSTLTVSNMSPEDSSIYLCSVPSGGSNYGYTFGSGTRLTVV.